This paragraph reports one TCR beta chain. Produced via immunoSEQ multiplex PCR; TCRdb's table is partial and in-frame only. Among about 400,000 clones listed, over 75% were seen once. This specimen belongs to a study of blood T cell repertoires in COVID-19. Study information: The samples span acute and convalescent COVID-19 from the United States, Italy and Spain. In each case, the material was cDNA or gDNA derived from T cells, B-cell-depleted T cells, or PBMCs.

Individuals aged about 18 to 90 years were recruited from 24 US areas. Allocation to cohorts depended on clinical history reported by the participants. V lost 1 base and J lost 5, with 11 bases in between. From germline, CDR1 is SGHAT and CDR2 FQNNGV. The CDR3 covers 14 residues. The sequence derives from a middle-aged woman with acute COVID-19. Sequenced: PBMCs or T cells enriched from blood (not recorded which). The gene calls are TRBV11-2 and TRBJ1-1, with D perhaps TRBD1 (6 bases). CDR3 nucleotides: TGTGCCAGCAGCTTAGTGACCAGGGGTACTGAAGCTTTCTTT. Translation: CASSLVTRGTEAFF.